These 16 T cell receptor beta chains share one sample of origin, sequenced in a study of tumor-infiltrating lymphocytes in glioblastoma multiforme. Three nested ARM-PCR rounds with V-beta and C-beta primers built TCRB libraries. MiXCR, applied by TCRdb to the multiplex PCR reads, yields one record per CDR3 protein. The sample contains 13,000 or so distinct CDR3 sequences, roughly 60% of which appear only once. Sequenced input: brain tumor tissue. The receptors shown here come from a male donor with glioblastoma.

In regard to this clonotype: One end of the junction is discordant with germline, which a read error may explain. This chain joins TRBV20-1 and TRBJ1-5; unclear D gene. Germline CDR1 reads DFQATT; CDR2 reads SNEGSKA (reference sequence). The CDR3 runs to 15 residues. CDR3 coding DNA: TGCAGTGCTAGTGCCTCTGGGTCCCTTGATCAGCCCCGGCATTTT. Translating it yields CSASASGSLDQPRHF.

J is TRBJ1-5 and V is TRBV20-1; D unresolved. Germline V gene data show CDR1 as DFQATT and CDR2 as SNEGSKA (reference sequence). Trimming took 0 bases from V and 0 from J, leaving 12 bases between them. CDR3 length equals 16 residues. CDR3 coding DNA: TGCAGTGCTAGAGATCATGTAGAGAATAGCAATCAGCCCCAGCATTTT. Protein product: CSARDHVENSNQPQHF.

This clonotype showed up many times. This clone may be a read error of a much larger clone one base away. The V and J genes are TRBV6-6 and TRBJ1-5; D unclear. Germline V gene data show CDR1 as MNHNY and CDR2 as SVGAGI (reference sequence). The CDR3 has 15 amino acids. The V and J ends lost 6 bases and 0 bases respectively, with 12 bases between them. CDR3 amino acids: CASRWEQTSNQPQHF. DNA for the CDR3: TGTGCCAGCAGGTGGGAACAGACTAGCAATCAGCCCCAGCATTTT.

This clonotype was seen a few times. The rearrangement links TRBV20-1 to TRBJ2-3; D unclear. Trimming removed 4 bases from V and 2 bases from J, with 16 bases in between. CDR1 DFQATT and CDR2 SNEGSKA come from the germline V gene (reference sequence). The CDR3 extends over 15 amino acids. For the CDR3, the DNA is TGCAGTGCTACCCCCAGTGGCGTTGCCACAGATACGCAGTATTTT. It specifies CSATPSGVATDTQYF.

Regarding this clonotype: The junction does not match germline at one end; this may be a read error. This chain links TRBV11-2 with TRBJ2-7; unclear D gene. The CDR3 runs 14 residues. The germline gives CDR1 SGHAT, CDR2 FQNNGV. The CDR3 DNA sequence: TGCGCCAGCAGCTTAGACCTAGGGCTATACGAGCAGTACTTC. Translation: CASSLDLGLYEQYF. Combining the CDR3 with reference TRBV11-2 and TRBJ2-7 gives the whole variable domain EAGVAQSPRYKIIEKRQSVAFWCNPISGHATLYWYQQILGQGPKLLIQFQNNGVVDDSQLPKDRFSAERLKGVDSTLKIQPAKLEDSAVYLCASSLDLGLYEQYFGPGTRLTVT.

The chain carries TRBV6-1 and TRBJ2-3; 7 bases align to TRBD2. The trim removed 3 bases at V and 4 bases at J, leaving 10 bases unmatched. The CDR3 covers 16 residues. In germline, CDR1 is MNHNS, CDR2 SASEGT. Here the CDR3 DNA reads TGTGCCAGCAGTGATGGGGTGGCTAGCGGACCAGATACGCAGTATTTT. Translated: CASSDGVASGPDTQYF.

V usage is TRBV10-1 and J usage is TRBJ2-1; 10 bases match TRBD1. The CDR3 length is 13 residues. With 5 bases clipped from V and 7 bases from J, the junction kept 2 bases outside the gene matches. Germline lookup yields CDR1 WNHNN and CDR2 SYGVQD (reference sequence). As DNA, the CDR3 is TGCGCCAGCAGTAGGGACAGGGGTAATGAGCAGTTCTTC. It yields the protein CASSRDRGNEQFF.

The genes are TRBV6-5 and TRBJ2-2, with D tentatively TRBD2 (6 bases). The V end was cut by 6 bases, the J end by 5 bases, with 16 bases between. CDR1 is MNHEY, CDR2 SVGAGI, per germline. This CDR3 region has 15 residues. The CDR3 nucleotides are TGTGCCAGCAGGCGGGACTTCGGCATAACCGGGGAGCTGTTTTTT. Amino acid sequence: CASRRDFGITGELFF.

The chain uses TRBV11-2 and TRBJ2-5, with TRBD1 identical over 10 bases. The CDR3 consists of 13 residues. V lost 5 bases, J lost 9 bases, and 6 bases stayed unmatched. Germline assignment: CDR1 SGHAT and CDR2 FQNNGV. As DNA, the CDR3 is TGTGCCAGCAGCGGAGGACAGGGGGAGGCCCAGTACTTC. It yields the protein CASSGGQGEAQYF.

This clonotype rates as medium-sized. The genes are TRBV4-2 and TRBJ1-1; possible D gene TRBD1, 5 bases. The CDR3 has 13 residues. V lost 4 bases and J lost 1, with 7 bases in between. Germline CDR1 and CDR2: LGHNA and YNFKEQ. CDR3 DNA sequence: TGTGCCAGCAGCCGGGACTGGAACACTGAAGCTTTCTTT. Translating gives CASSRDWNTEAFF.

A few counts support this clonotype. The CDR3 DNA follows: TGTGCCAGCAGTTCTAGGACAGATTTTAATTCACCCCTCCACTTT. Translated, it gives CASSSRTDFNSPLHF. The chain recombines TRBV12-3 or TRBV12-4 with TRBJ1-6; D possibly corresponds to TRBD1 (6 bases). The ends were cut back, 4 bases at V and 6 bases at J, with 13 bases in the middle. CDR3 length: 15 residues.

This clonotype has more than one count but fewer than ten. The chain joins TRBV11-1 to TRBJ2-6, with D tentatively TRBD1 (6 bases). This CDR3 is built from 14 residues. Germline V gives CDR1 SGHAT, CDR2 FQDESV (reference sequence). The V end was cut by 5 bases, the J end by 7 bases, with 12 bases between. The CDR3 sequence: CASSETGIANVLTF. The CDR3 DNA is TGTGCCAGCAGCGAAACAGGGATAGCCAACGTCCTGACTTTC. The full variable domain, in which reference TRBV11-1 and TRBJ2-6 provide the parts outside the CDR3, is EAEVAQSPRYKITEKSQAVAFWCDPISGHATLYWYRQILGQGPELLVQFQDESVVDDSQLPKDRFSAERLKGVDSTLKIQPAELGDSAMYLCASSETGIANVLTFGAGSRLTVL.

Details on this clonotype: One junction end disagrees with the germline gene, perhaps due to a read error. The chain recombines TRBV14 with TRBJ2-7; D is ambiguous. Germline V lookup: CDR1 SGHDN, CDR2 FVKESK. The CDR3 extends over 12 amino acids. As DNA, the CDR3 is TGTGCCAGCAGCTACAGCTCCTACGAGGAGTACTTC. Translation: CASSYSSYEEYF.

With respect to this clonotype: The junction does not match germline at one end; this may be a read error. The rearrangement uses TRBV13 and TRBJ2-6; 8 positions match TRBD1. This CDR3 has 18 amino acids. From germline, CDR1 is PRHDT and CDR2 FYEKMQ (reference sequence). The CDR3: CANRKTQGAISGVNVLTF. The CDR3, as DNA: TGTGCCAACAGAAAGACCCAGGGGGCAATTTCTGGGGTCAACGTCCTGACTTTC. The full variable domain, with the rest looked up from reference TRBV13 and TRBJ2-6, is AAGVIQSPRHLIKEKRETATLKCYPIPRHDTVYWYQQGPGQDPQFLISFYEKMQSDKGSIPDRFSAQQFSDYHSELNMSSLELGDSALYFCANRKTQGAISGVNVLTFGAGSRLTVL.

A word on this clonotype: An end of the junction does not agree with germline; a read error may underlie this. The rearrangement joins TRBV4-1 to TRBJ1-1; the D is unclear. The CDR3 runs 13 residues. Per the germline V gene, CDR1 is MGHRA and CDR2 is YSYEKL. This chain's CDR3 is CASGQEISTGAFF. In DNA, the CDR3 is TGTGCCAGCGGCCAAGAGATTTCGACTGGAGCTTTCTTT.

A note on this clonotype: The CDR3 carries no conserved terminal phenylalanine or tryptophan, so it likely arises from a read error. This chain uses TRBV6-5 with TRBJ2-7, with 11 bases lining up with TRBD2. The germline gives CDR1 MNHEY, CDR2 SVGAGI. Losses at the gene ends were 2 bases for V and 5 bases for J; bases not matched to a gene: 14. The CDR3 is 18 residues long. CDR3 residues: CASSYPTIAGGPSHEQYY. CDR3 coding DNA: TGTGCCAGCAGTTACCCTACTATAGCGGGAGGGCCTAGCCACGAGCAGTACTAC.